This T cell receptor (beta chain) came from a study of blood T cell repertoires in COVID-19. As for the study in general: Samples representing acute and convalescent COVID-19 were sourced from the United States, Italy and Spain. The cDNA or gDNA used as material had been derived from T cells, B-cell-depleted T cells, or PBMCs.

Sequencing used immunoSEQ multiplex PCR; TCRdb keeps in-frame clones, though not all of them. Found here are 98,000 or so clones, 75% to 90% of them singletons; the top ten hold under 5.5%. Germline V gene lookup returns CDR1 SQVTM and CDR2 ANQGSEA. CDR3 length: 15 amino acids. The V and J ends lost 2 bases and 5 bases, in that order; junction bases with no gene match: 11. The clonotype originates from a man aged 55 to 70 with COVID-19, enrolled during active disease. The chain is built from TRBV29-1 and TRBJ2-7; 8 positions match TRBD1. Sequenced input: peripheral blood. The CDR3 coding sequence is TGCAGCGTTGAAACCTCTCGGACAGGGTTCGACGAGCAGTACTTC. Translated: CSVETSRTGFDEQYF.